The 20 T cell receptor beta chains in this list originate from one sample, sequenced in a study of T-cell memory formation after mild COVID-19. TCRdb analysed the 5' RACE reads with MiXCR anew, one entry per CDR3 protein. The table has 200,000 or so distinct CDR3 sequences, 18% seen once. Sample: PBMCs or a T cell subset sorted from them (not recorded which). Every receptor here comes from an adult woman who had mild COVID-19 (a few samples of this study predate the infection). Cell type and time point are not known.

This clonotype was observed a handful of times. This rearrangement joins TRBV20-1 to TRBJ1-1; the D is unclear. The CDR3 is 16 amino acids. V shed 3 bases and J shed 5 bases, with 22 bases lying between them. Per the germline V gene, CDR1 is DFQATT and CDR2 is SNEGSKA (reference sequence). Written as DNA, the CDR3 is TGCAGTGCTAGTGGGCGCAGGCACAGTTCGGGAACTGAAGCTTTCTTT. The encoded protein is CSASGRRHSSGTEAFF.

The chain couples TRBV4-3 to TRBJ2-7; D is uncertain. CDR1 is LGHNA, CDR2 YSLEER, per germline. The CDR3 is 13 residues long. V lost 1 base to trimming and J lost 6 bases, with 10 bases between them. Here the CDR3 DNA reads TGCGCCAGCAGCCAAGGTCTAGGTGTCGAGCAGTACTTC. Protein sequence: CASSQGLGVEQYF.

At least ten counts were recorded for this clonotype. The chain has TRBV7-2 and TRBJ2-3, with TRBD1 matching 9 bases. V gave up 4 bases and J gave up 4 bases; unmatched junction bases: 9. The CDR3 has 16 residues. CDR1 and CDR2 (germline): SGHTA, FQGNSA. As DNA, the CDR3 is TGTGCCAGCAGCTCACACAGGGGGCCGGTTTCAGATACGCAGTATTTT. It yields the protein CASSSHRGPVSDTQYF.

The CDR3 nucleotides read TGTGCCAGCAGGCCTACAGGGGCTGGGGCCAACGTCCTGACTTTC. Its protein is CASRPTGAGANVLTF. This sequence joins TRBV12-3 or TRBV12-4 and TRBJ2-6; 7 positions match TRBD1. CDR3 length: 15 residues. J gave up 2 bases and V 6 bases, and 4 bases lay outside the gene matches.

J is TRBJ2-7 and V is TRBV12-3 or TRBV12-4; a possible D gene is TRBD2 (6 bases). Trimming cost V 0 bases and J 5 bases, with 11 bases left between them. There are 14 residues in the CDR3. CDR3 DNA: TGTGCCAGCAGTTTAGCGCTCAGGGAGGACGAGCAGTACTTC. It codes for CASSLALREDEQYF.

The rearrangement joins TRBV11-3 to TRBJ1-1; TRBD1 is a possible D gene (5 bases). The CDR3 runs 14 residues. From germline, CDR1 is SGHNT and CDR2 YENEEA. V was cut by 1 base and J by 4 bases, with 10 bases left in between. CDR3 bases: TGTGCCAGCAGCTTAGCGGTGGGGGGCACTGAAGCTTTCTTT. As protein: CASSLAVGGTEAFF.

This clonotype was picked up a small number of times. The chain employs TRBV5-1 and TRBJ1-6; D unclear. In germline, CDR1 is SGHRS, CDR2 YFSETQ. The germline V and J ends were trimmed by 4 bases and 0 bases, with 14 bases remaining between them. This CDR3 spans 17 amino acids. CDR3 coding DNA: TGCGCCAGCAGCCCCCTAGGTGACCCCTCCTATAATTCACCCCTCCACTTT. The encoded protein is CASSPLGDPSYNSPLHF.

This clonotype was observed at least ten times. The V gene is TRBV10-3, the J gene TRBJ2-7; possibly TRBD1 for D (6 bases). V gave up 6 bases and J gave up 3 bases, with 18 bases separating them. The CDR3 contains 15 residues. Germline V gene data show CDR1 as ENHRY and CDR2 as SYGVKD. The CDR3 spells CAISGDKSHNYEQYF. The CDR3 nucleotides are TGTGCCATCAGCGGGGACAAGTCCCACAACTACGAGCAGTACTTC.

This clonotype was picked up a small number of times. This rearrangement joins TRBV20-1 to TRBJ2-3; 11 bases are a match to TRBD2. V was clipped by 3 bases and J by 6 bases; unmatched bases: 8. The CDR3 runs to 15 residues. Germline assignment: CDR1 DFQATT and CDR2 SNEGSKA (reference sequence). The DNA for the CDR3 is TGCAGTGCTAGGGATAGCGGGGGGGCCACGGATACGCAGTATTTT. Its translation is CSARDSGGATDTQYF.

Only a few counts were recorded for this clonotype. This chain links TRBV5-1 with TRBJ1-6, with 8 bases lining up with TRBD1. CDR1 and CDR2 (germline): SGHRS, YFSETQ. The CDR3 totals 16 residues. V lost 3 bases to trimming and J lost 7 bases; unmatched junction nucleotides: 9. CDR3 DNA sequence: TGCGCCAGCAGCTGGAACGGACAGGGTGGCAATTCACCCCTCCACTTT. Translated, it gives CASSWNGQGGNSPLHF.

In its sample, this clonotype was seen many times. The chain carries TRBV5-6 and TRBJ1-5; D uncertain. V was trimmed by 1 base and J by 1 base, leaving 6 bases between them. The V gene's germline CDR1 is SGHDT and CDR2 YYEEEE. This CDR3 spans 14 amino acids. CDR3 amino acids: CASSLRGSNQPQHF. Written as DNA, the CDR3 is TGTGCCAGCAGCTTGCGGGGAAGCAATCAGCCCCAGCATTTT.

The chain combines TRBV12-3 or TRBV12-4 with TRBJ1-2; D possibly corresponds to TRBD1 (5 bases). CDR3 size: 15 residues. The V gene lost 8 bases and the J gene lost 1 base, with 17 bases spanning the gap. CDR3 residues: CASGLRAGLNYGYTF. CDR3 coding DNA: TGTGCCAGCGGCCTTAGGGCAGGGCTTAACTATGGCTACACCTTC.

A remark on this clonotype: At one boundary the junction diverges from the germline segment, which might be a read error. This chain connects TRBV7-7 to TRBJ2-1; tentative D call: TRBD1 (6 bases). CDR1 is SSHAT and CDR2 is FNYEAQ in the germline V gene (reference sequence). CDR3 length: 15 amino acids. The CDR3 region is CASSLEDSGRPEQFF. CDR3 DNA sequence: TGTGCTAGCAGCTTAGAGGACAGTGGGCGGCCTGAGCAGTTCTTC.

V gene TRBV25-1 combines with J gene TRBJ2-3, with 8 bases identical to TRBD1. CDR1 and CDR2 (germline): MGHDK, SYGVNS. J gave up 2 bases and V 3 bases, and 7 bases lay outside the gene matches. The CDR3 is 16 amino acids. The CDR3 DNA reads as TGTGCCAGCAGTGAGAGGCAGGGGGCTGTCACAGATACGCAGTATTTT. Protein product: CASSERQGAVTDTQYF.

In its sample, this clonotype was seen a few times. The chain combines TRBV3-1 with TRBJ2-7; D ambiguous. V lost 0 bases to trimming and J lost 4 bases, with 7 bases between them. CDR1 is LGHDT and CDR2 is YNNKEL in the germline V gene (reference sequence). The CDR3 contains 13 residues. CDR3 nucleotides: TGTGCCAGCAGCCAAGAAGCGTGGTACGAGCAGTACTTC. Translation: CASSQEAWYEQYF.

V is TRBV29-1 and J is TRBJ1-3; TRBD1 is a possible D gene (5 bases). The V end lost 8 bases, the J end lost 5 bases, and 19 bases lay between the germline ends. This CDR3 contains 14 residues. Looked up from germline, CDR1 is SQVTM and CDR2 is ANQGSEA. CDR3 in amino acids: CSTGGLEGRNTIYF. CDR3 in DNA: TGCAGCACCGGGGGATTGGAGGGGAGAAACACCATATATTTT.

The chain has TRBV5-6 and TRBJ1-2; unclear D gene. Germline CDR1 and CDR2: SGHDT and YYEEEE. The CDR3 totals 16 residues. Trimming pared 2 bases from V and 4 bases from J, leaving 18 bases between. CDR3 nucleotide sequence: TGTGCCAGCAGCTTATACGGTCCGTCGCCCGTCTATGGCTACACCTTC. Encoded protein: CASSLYGPSPVYGYTF.

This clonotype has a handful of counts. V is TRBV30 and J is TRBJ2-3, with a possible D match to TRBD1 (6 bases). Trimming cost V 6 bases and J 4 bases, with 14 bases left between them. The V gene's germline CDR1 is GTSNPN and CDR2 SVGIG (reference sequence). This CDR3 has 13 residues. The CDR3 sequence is CACHRASPDTQYF. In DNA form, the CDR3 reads TGTGCCTGCCACAGGGCTTCCCCAGATACGCAGTATTTT. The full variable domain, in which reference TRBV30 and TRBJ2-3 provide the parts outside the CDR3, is SQTIHQWPATLVQPVGSPLSLECTVEGTSNPNLYWYRQAAGRGLQLLFYSVGIGQISSEVPQNLSASRPQDRQFILSSKKLLLSDSGFYLCACHRASPDTQYFGPGTRLTVL.

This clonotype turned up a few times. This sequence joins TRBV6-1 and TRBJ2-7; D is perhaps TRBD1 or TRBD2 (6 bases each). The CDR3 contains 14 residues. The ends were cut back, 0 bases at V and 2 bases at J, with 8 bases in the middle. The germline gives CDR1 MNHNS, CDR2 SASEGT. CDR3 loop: CASSEAGGPYEQYF. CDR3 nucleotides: TGTGCCAGCAGTGAAGCGGGGGGCCCCTACGAGCAGTACTTC.

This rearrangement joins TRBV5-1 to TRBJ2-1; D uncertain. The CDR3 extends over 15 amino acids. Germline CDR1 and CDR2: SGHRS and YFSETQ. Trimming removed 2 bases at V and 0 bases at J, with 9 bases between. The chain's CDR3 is CASSFGESSYNEQFF. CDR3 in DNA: TGCGCCAGCAGCTTTGGAGAATCCTCCTACAATGAGCAGTTCTTC.